This is a list of T cell receptor beta chains from one sample in a study of neoadjuvant nivolumab and ipilimumab in lung cancer. Profiling relied on immunoSEQ multiplex PCR, and the TCRdb table lists in-frame clones only, not all of them. This repertoire shows 25,000 to 35,000 clones, roughly nine tenths found once; its top ten account for roughly 5%. Sequencing used peripheral blood, obtained after neoadjuvant nivolumab, alone or with ipilimumab, at or shortly before surgery. These receptors all come from an adult with non-small cell lung cancer. Each CDR3 is given with its conserved first and last residue. A D gene is named only where the DNA matches it firmly. Only part of the rows carry a size: once, few, many, or a class if the clone is expanded.

clone size: .
D gene: TRBD1
V gene: TRBV2
J gene: TRBJ1-6
CDR3 DNA: TGTGCCAGCAGCGCCTCCAGGGGGCTGGGTAAAGATTCACCCCTCCACTTT
CDR3 protein: CASSASRGLGKDSPLHF

clone size: .
D gene: .
V gene: TRBV28
J gene: TRBJ1-1
CDR3 DNA: TGTGCCAGCAGTTTCCCCGGTTGGGGCGGGGGGACTGAAGCTTTCTTT
CDR3 protein: CASSFPGWGGGTEAFF

clone size: .
D gene: TRBD2
V gene: TRBV9
J gene: TRBJ2-3
CDR3 DNA: TGTGCCAGCAGCGTAACCCCCTTTTTAGTTAGCGGGGGGGCTGGAGATACGCAGTATTTT
CDR3 protein: CASSVTPFLVSGGAGDTQYF

clone size: few
D gene: .
V gene: TRBV15
J gene: TRBJ2-1
CDR3 DNA: TGTGCCACCAGCAGAGTAGCGGACGGCTACAATGAGCAGTTCTTC
CDR3 protein: CATSRVADGYNEQFF

clone size: .
D gene: .
V gene: TRBV5-6
J gene: TRBJ1-2
CDR3 DNA: TGTGCCAGCAGCTTGTGGTGGGCTAACTATGGCTACACCTTC
CDR3 protein: CASSLWWANYGYTF

clone size: .
D gene: .
V gene: TRBV5-4
J gene: TRBJ2-7
CDR3 DNA: TGTGCCAGCAGCTTGGATACAGCCTACGAGCAGTACTTC
CDR3 protein: CASSLDTAYEQYF

clone size: .
D gene: TRBD1
V gene: TRBV28
J gene: TRBJ1-1
CDR3 DNA: TGTGCCAGCACAAACAGGGGGCTTGTGACTGAAGCTTTCTTT
CDR3 protein: CASTNRGLVTEAFF

clone size: .
D gene: .
V gene: TRBV29-1
J gene: TRBJ1-4
CDR3 DNA: TGCAGCGTCGGACACGGGCGCGAAAAACTGTTTTTT
CDR3 protein: CSVGHGREKLFF

clone size: .
D gene: .
V gene: TRBV6-1
J gene: TRBJ1-5
CDR3 DNA: TGTGCCAGCCGAGGTCTAGGGGGTAGCAATCAGCCCCAGCATTTT
CDR3 protein: CASRGLGGSNQPQHF

clone size: .
D gene: .
V gene: TRBV6-6
J gene: TRBJ2-3
CDR3 DNA: TGTGCCAGCAGGGCGACTTTCCGCACAGATACGCAGTATTTT
CDR3 protein: CASRATFRTDTQYF

clone size: .
D gene: .
V gene: TRBV9
J gene: TRBJ2-1
CDR3 DNA: TGTGCCAGCAGCCCAACCTCGAGCATTTTGAGCGGGCAGTTCTTC
CDR3 protein: CASSPTSSILSGQFF

clone size: .
D gene: .
V gene: TRBV6-1
J gene: TRBJ1-1
CDR3 DNA: TGTGCCAGCAGTGAAGGAAATAGGGGCACTGAAGCTTTCTTT
CDR3 protein: CASSEGNRGTEAFF

clone size: .
D gene: .
V gene: TRBV4-2
J gene: TRBJ1-3
CDR3 DNA: TGTGCCAGCAGCCAAGAAGGGAGATCTGGAAACACCATATATTTT
CDR3 protein: CASSQEGRSGNTIYF

clone size: .
D gene: .
V gene: TRBV7-9
J gene: TRBJ1-2
CDR3 DNA: TGTGCCAGCAGCTTAGGCAGGAGTAACTATGGCTACACCTTC
CDR3 protein: CASSLGRSNYGYTF

clone size: .
D gene: TRBD1
V gene: TRBV6-1
J gene: TRBJ1-3
CDR3 DNA: TGTGCCAGCAGTGAGCCAGGGGGCTCTGGAAACACCATATATTTT
CDR3 protein: CASSEPGGSGNTIYF

clone size: once
D gene: TRBD1
V gene: TRBV29-1
J gene: TRBJ1-3
CDR3 DNA: TGCAGCGTCAGTCGGGACAGGAGCTCTGGAAACACCATATATTTT
CDR3 protein: CSVSRDRSSGNTIYF

clone size: .
D gene: TRBD2
V gene: TRBV13
J gene: TRBJ2-6
CDR3 DNA: TGTGCCAGCAGCGCCCTGGGACTAGCGGGGGGGCGAAATGGGGCCAACGTCCTGACTTTC
CDR3 protein: CASSALGLAGGRNGANVLTF

clone size: .
D gene: .
V gene: TRBV13
J gene: TRBJ2-7
CDR3 DNA: TGTGCCAGCAGCAATACTAGTCCCTACGAGCAGTACTTC
CDR3 protein: CASSNTSPYEQYF

clone size: .
D gene: TRBD1
V gene: TRBV7-8
J gene: TRBJ1-5
CDR3 DNA: TGTGCCAGCAGCTTAGACAGGGGAAGCAATCAGCCCCAGCATTTT
CDR3 protein: CASSLDRGSNQPQHF

clone size: .
D gene: .
V gene: TRBV5-4
J gene: TRBJ2-3
CDR3 DNA: TGTGCCAGCAGCTTAGGGGCGGGTTTCACAGATACGCAGTATTTT
CDR3 protein: CASSLGAGFTDTQYF